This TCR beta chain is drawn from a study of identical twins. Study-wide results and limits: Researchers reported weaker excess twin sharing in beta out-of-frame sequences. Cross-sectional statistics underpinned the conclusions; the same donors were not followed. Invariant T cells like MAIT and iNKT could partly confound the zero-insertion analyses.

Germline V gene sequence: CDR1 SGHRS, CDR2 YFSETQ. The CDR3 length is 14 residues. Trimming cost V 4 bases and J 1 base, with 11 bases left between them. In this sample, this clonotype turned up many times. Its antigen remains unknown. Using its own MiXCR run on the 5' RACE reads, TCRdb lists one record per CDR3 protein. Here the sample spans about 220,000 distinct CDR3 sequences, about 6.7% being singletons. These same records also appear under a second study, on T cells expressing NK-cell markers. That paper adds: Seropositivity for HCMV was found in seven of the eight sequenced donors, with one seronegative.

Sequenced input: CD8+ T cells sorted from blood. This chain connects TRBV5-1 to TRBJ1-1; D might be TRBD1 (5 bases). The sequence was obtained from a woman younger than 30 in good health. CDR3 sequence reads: CASSPGAANTEAFF. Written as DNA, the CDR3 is TGCGCCAGCAGCCCCGGGGCGGCGAACACTGAAGCTTTCTTT.